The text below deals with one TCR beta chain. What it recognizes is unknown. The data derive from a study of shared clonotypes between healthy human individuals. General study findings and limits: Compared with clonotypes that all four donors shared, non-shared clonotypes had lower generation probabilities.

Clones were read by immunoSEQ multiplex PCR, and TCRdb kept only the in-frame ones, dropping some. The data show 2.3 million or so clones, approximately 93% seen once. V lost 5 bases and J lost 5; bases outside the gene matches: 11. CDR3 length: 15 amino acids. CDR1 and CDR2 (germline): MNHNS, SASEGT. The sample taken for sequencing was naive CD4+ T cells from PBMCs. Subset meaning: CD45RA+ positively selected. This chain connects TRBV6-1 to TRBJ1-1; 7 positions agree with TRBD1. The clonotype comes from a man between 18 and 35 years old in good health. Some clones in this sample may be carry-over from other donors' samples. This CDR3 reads CASSLYRGRGTEAFF. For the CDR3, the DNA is TGTGCCAGCAGTCTTTACAGGGGTCGGGGAACTGAAGCTTTCTTT.